The rows below give T cell receptor beta chains drawn from one sample of a study of T-cell reconstitution after alpha-beta-depleted transplantation in children. TCRdb redid the calling of the PCR reads with MiXCR, one entry per CDR3 protein. The sample yields around 580,000 distinct CDR3 sequences, about a quarter seen once. Specimen: PBMCs, collected before TCRalphabeta/CD19-depleted stem cell transplant. The receptors originated from a boy under three years old with Wiskott-Aldrich syndrome, due to receive a stem cell transplant. The CDR3 runs from the conserved cysteine through the conserved F or W. Each record gives: V gene, D gene, J gene, clone size, CDR3 protein, CDR3 DNA. The D gene is left open where the match is weak. Part of the rows lack a size; the others show once, few, many or a class for expanded clones.

TRBV5-6	-	TRBJ2-3	-	CASKGWADTQYF	TGTGCCAGCAAGGGGTGGGCAGATACGCAGTATTTT
TRBV20-1	-	TRBJ2-5	-	CSARRINSLETQYF	TGCAGTGCTCGCAGAATCAACTCCCTAGAGACCCAGTACTTC
TRBV20-1	-	TRBJ1-3	few	CSARDLVTFGNTIYF	TGCAGTGCTAGAGATCTGGTCACCTTTGGAAACACCATATATTTT
TRBV12-3/TRBV12-4	-	TRBJ1-1	-	CASSSLLNTEAFF	TGTGCCAGCAGTTCCCTATTGAACACTGAAGCTTTCTTT
TRBV28	-	TRBJ1-5	-	CASIPRGVGNQPQHF	TGTGCCAGCATCCCTAGGGGGGTAGGCAATCAGCCCCAGCATTTT
TRBV5-1	-	TRBJ2-5	few	CASSLGQEIQETQYF	TGCGCCAGCAGCTTGGGCCAGGAAATCCAAGAGACCCAGTACTTC
TRBV27	-	TRBJ2-2	few	CASTRKLTNTGELFF	TGTGCCAGCACTCGGAAGCTTACGAACACCGGGGAGCTGTTTTTT
TRBV5-5	-	TRBJ2-3	-	CASSLWRQRKDTQYF	TGTGCCAGCAGCTTGTGGAGACAGAGGAAAGATACGCAGTATTTT
TRBV20-1	-	TRBJ1-2	-	CSAPKGYGYTF	TGCAGTGCGCCCAAAGGCTATGGCTACACCTTC
TRBV12-3/TRBV12-4	-	TRBJ2-5	-	CASSLDLGRVWEETQYF	TGTGCCAGCAGTTTAGATTTGGGGAGAGTTTGGGAAGAGACCCAGTACTTC
TRBV20-1	-	TRBJ1-1	-	CSARDRRRGGIIEAFF	TGCAGTGCTAGAGATCGTCGGCGGGGGGGAATAATTGAAGCTTTCTTT
TRBV7-3	TRBD1	TRBJ2-5	-	CASSSGDRGSGTQYF	TGTGCCAGCAGCTCCGGGGACAGGGGATCGGGGACCCAGTACTTC
TRBV3-1	TRBD2	TRBJ2-5	-	CASSRRDYRAGETQYF	TGTGCCAGCAGCCGACGGGACTATCGAGCCGGGGAGACCCAGTACTTC
TRBV20-1	TRBD1	TRBJ2-5	few	CSARNPGQIETQYF	TGCAGTGCTAGAAACCCGGGACAGATAGAGACCCAGTACTTC
TRBV5-1	-	TRBJ2-1	-	CASRTDSNEQFF	TGCGCCAGCAGGACGGACAGCAATGAGCAGTTCTTC
TRBV30	-	TRBJ2-2	few	CAWSLQGSAGELFF	TGTGCCTGGAGTCTACAGGGATCCGCCGGGGAGCTGTTTTTT
TRBV3-1	-	TRBJ1-2	few	CASSPGSKRYGYTF	TGTGCCAGCAGCCCTGGCAGTAAGCGCTATGGCTACACCTTC
TRBV15	-	TRBJ1-5	few	CATAQDNQPQHF	TGTGCCACCGCGCAAGACAATCAGCCCCAGCATTTT
TRBV7-9	TRBD2	TRBJ2-3	-	CASRLLAGGPDTQYF	TGTGCCAGCAGGTTACTAGCGGGAGGGCCAGATACGCAGTATTTT
TRBV24-1	TRBD2	TRBJ2-1	-	CATSDFVLAGEGEQFF	TGTGCCACCAGTGATTTTGTGCTAGCGGGAGAGGGTGAGCAGTTCTTC
TRBV4-2	-	TRBJ2-5	-	CASSQEKEGGETQYF	TGTGCCAGCAGCCAAGAGAAAGAGGGTGGGGAGACCCAGTACTTC
TRBV20-1	-	TRBJ2-2	few	CSARGVSRASTGELFF	TGCAGTGCTAGAGGGGTTTCCAGGGCTTCCACCGGGGAGCTGTTTTTT
TRBV27	-	TRBJ1-2	-	CASSLSPGPGGYTF	TGTGCCAGCAGTTTATCCCCAGGTCCGGGAGGCTACACCTTC
TRBV6-5	-	TRBJ1-1	few	CASSWVGRGKETEAFF	TGTGCCAGCAGTTGGGTAGGACGGGGTAAGGAGACTGAAGCTTTCTTT
TRBV25-1	-	TRBJ2-2	few	CASSSRGACTGELFF	TGTGCCAGCAGCTCCAGGGGGGCGTGCACCGGGGAGCTGTTTTTT
TRBV7-9	-	TRBJ2-1	many	CASSLDSRLSFGEQFF	TGTGCCAGCAGCTTGGATTCTAGACTGTCTTTTGGTGAGCAGTTCTTC
TRBV5-1	TRBD1	TRBJ2-3	-	CASSEIGQGDTDTQYF	TGCGCCAGCAGCGAAATAGGACAGGGGGACACAGATACGCAGTATTTT
TRBV5-1	TRBD1	TRBJ1-2	-	CASSDGTGSGYTF	TGCGCCAGCAGCGATGGGACAGGGTCTGGCTACACCTTC
TRBV5-1	-	TRBJ2-7	-	CASSLGMLSYEQYF	TGCGCCAGCAGCTTGGGGATGCTATCCTACGAGCAGTACTTC
TRBV29-1	-	TRBJ1-1	-	CSAANTEAFF	TGCAGCGCCGCGAACACTGAAGCTTTCTTT
TRBV5-6	-	TRBJ2-7	-	CASSSMRGVTYEQYF	TGTGCCAGCAGCTCCATGAGGGGGGTCACCTACGAGCAGTACTTC
TRBV12-3/TRBV12-4	-	TRBJ2-1	-	CASSPYGNNEQFF	TGTGCCAGCAGCCCCTACGGTAACAATGAGCAGTTCTTC
TRBV7-2	-	TRBJ1-2	-	CASSPAAGHYGYTF	TGTGCCAGCAGCCCCGCGGCCGGGCACTATGGCTACACCTTC
TRBV5-1	-	TRBJ2-1	-	CASKTNDNEQFF	TGCGCCAGCAAAACGAACGACAATGAGCAGTTCTTC
TRBV5-1	-	TRBJ2-6	-	CASSADNSGANVLTF	TGCGCCAGCAGCGCAGACAACTCTGGGGCCAACGTCCTGACTTTC
TRBV28	TRBD2	TRBJ2-5	-	CASRPTSGLETQYF	TGTGCCAGCAGACCAACTAGCGGGTTAGAGACCCAGTACTTC
TRBV20-1	-	TRBJ2-3	-	CSARDAQRAPDTQYF	TGCAGTGCTAGAGATGCTCAGCGGGCTCCGGATACGCAGTATTTT
TRBV5-1	-	TRBJ2-7	-	CASSLDRQAIYEQYF	TGCGCCAGCAGCTTGGATAGGCAGGCGATCTACGAGCAGTACTTC
TRBV7-3	TRBD2	TRBJ2-1	-	CASSLTPTSGRTGNEQFF	TGTGCCAGCAGCTTAACCCCGACTAGCGGGAGGACTGGGAATGAGCAGTTCTTC
TRBV12-3/TRBV12-4	-	TRBJ1-2	-	CASSPKGVSHYGYTF	TGTGCCAGCAGTCCTAAAGGGGTCTCGCACTATGGCTACACCTTC
TRBV4-1	TRBD1	TRBJ1-1	few	CASSQPDRGNTEAFF	TGCGCCAGCAGCCAGCCGGACAGGGGGAACACTGAAGCTTTCTTT
TRBV18	-	TRBJ2-1	-	CASSPPARTRNEQFF	TGTGCCAGCTCACCTCCCGCTAGAACTCGGAATGAGCAGTTCTTC
TRBV9	TRBD1	TRBJ2-3	few	CASSPRQGDTDTQYF	TGTGCCAGCAGCCCTAGACAGGGGGATACAGATACGCAGTATTTT
TRBV5-6	-	TRBJ2-1	many	CASSLWDGYNEQFF	TGTGCCAGCAGCTTGTGGGACGGTTACAATGAGCAGTTCTTC
TRBV20-1	-	TRBJ2-5	few	CSPPPVRGRTETQYF	TGCAGTCCGCCTCCGGTGAGGGGGAGGACAGAGACCCAGTACTTC
TRBV19	-	TRBJ1-5	-	CASSIGYSSNQPQHF	TGTGCCAGTAGTATAGGGTACAGTTCCAATCAGCCCCAGCATTTT
TRBV24-1	-	TRBJ2-5	-	CATSDSSGGKQETQYF	TGTGCCACCAGTGATTCGTCGGGCGGGAAACAAGAGACCCAGTACTTC
TRBV19	TRBD2	TRBJ2-3	-	CASTLAGARTDTQYF	TGTGCCAGTACCCTAGCGGGAGCTCGCACAGATACGCAGTATTTT
TRBV9	-	TRBJ2-3	once	CASSTSRLAITDTQYF	TGTGCCAGCAGCACCAGCCGGCTAGCGATCACAGATACGCAGTATTTT
TRBV20-1	-	TRBJ1-1	-	CSALSTEAFF	TGCAGTGCCCTCAGCACTGAAGCTTTCTTT
TRBV6-1	-	TRBJ1-1	-	CASRLLGNTEAFF	TGTGCCAGCAGGCTCTTGGGGAACACTGAAGCTTTCTTT